This T cell receptor (beta chain) was recovered during a study of CD8 T cells in ankylosing spondylitis. Quantitative 5'-RACE with molecular barcodes produced the TCR beta libraries. TCRdb reprocessed the 5' RACE reads with MiXCR, giving one entry per CDR3 protein. The table shows 150,000 to 200,000 distinct CDR3 sequences, with 11% occurring only once. The CDR3 sequence is 12 residues long. The germline V gene has CDR1 MNHEY and CDR2 SVGEGT. Trimming took off 6 bases at V and 7 bases at J, with 12 bases between the two ends. Findings and caveats of the study: Reportedly, significant enrichment of disease-linked clones occurred in matched ankylosing spondylitis synovial fluid. Characteristic, it appeared, of ankylosing spondylitis blood was a TCR beta motif of eight or nine highly homologous variants.

This clonotype was observed at least ten times. Its antigen is as yet unknown. The receptor's source is a male donor with ankylosing spondylitis or in good health (not recorded which). Sequencing was done on a sample of blood, either unsorted or a sorted T cell fraction (not recorded which). The chain is built from TRBV6-2 or TRBV6-3 and TRBJ1-2; D may be TRBD1 (6 bases). CDR3: CASRIQGGGYTF. The DNA for the CDR3 is TGTGCCAGCAGGATACAGGGAGGTGGCTACACCTTC.